This T cell receptor (beta chain) was identified in a study of T-cell reconstitution after alpha-beta-depleted transplantation in children. CDR3 size: 15 residues. The J segment lost 9 bases and the V segment lost 6 bases, leaving 6 bases of the junction unmatched. CDR1 and CDR2 from the germline V gene are SNHLY and FYNNEI. Study results and caveats: Several hundred expanded graft clones reportedly were the source of alpha-beta T cells about two months after transplant. For some patients, TCRbeta diversity was high at day 60 because of recipient T cells and thymic progenitors that survived.

A TCRbeta library incorporating unique molecular identifiers was prepared. TCRdb reprocessed the PCR reads via MiXCR and lists one record per CDR3 protein. The table lists roughly 100,000 distinct CDR3 sequences, less than 6% of them singletons. Note on this clonotype: Its target is unknown.

This chain links TRBV2 with TRBJ2-1; 15 nucleotides agree with TRBD2. Sequences were derived from PBMCs, mostly from graft donor cells, sampled 60 days after TCRalphabeta/CD19-depleted stem cell transplant. This receptor was taken from a female patient aged 2 to 10 who had a stem cell transplant for Fanconi anemia, so the T cells may come from the graft donor. CDR3 region: CASRGTSGGYGEQFF. CDR3 nucleotide sequence: TGTGCCAGCAGGGGGACTAGCGGGGGGTATGGTGAGCAGTTCTTC. Drawing the rest from reference TRBV2 and TRBJ2-1, the complete variable domain is EPEVTQTPSHQVTQMGQEVILRCVPISNHLYFYWYRQILGQKVEFLVSFYNNEISEKSEIFDDQFSVERPDGSNFTLKIRSTKLEDSAMYFCASRGTSGGYGEQFFGPGTRLTVL.